The present TCR beta chain was sequenced within a study of Ad26.COV2.S vaccination and SARS-CoV-2 variants. Study overall: This donor came from the COV1001 trial of Ad26.COV2.S. Participants got Ad26.COV2.S intramuscularly, once or twice 56 days apart.

Regarding treatment: 15 to 20 received Ad26.COV2.S at low or high dose, single or two shots; about 5 received placebo; per-sample allocation not given. Sample collection was performed on day 63 after the first vaccine or placebo injection. V was cut by 5 bases and J by 1 base, with 12 bases left in between. Germline-derived CDR1 and CDR2 are SGHKS and YYEKEE (reference sequence). This CDR3 is built from 14 residues. Libraries were prepared by immunoSEQ multiplex PCR; TCRdb keeps only in-frame clonotypes and omits some of them. This sample has fewer than 400,000 clones; about 86% occur once, and the top ten carry around 2%.

The TCR originated in a person between 18 and 60 years old who received the Ad26.COV2.S COVID-19 vaccine or a placebo. The sample here was peripheral blood, taken in a trial of Ad26.COV2.S vaccine versus placebo. The chain employs TRBV5-5 and TRBJ1-1, with TRBD1 as a possible D gene (5 bases). CDR3 protein: CASSYDTGNTEAFF. CDR3 in DNA: TGTGCCAGCAGTTATGATACAGGGAACACTGAAGCTTTCTTT. Full variable domain (missing parts from reference TRBV5-5 and TRBJ1-1): DAGVTQSPTHLIKTRGQQVTLRCSPISGHKSVSWYQQVLGQGPQFIFQYYEKEERGRGNFPDRFSARQFPNYSSELNVNALLLGDSALYLCASSYDTGNTEAFFGQGTRLTVV.